The 20 T cell receptor beta chains given below trace back to one sample, sequenced in a study of T-cell memory formation after mild COVID-19. MiXCR was run by TCRdb on the 5' RACE reads, yielding one entry per CDR3 protein. The sample contains around 200,000 distinct CDR3 sequences, 9% to 10% of which appear only once. Specimen: PBMCs or a T cell subset sorted from them (not recorded which). These TCRs come from a man in his late teens or twenties who had mild COVID-19 (a few samples of this study predate the infection). Cell type and time point are not known.

V is TRBV7-2 and J is TRBJ2-2; TRBD1 aligns across 9 bases. The CDR3 has 17 amino acids. Germline values: CDR1 SGHTA, CDR2 FQGNSA. V gave up 2 bases and J gave up 0 bases; unmatched junction bases: 4. CDR3 protein: CASSLIQGAANTGELFF. CDR3 DNA sequence: TGTGCCAGCAGCTTAATACAGGGGGCCGCGAACACCGGGGAGCTGTTTTTT.

The sample holds a few counts of this clonotype. The V gene is TRBV12-5, the J gene TRBJ2-1; the D gene is possibly TRBD1 (6 bases). Germline V lookup: CDR1 LGHNT, CDR2 FRNRAP. Trimming took off 7 bases at V and 8 bases at J, with 18 bases between the two ends. The CDR3 runs to 14 residues. This CDR3 reads CASAPVNRVDEQFF. The CDR3 DNA is TGTGCTAGTGCCCCGGTAAACAGGGTCGATGAGCAGTTCTTC.

Many counts were recorded for this clonotype. This chain joins TRBV18 and TRBJ1-1; D remains ambiguous. Germline V gene data show CDR1 as KGHSH and CDR2 as LQKENI. The V gene lost 1 base and the J gene lost 7 bases, with 16 bases spanning the gap. This CDR3 region has 15 residues. CDR3 DNA sequence: TGTGCCAGCTCACCACGAGAAGGATTCGATAGTGAAGCTTTCTTT. Its protein is CASSPREGFDSEAFF.

This clonotype was seen only a few times. This chain uses TRBV24-1 with TRBJ2-2; unclear D gene. CDR1 and CDR2 from the germline V gene are KGHDR and SFDVKD. The CDR3 has 14 amino acids. Trimming removed 2 bases from V and 3 bases from J, with 6 bases in between. The CDR3 region is CATSDYGDTGELFF. In nucleotides, the CDR3 is TGTGCCACCAGTGATTATGGGGACACCGGGGAGCTGTTTTTT.

This clonotype occurred a few times. This chain connects TRBV18 to TRBJ1-1; 7 positions match TRBD1. CDR3 length: 14 amino acids. Trimming took 6 bases from V and 3 from J; bases not matched to a gene: 7. Germline loops: CDR1 KGHSH, CDR2 LQKENI. CDR3 DNA sequence: TGTGCCAGCTCGACACAGGGGTACGACACTGAAGCTTTCTTT. It encodes CASSTQGYDTEAFF. The full variable domain, completed using reference TRBV18 and TRBJ1-1, is NAGVMQNPRHLVRRRGQEARLRCSPMKGHSHVYWYRQLPEEGLKFMVYLQKENIIDESGMPKERFSAEFPKEGPSILRIQQVVRGDSAAYFCASSTQGYDTEAFFGQGTRLTVV.

This clonotype has only a few counts. This chain connects TRBV12-3 or TRBV12-4 to TRBJ2-4; no reliable D call. V shed 0 bases and J shed 1 base, with 7 bases lying between them. The CDR3 runs to 15 residues. CDR3 region: CASSLALHAKNIQYF. The DNA for the CDR3 is TGTGCCAGCAGTTTAGCGCTGCATGCCAAAAACATTCAGTACTTC.

The chain has TRBV20-1 and TRBJ2-3; 9 nucleotides match TRBD1. The CDR3 is 14 residues long. Unmatched junction bases numbered 7, after V lost 3 bases and J lost 6 bases. Germline V CDR1 and CDR2: DFQATT, SNEGSKA (reference sequence). The CDR3 DNA sequence: TGCAGTGCTAGTTACAGGGGGCGTCGTGATACGCAGTATTTT. Residues: CSASYRGRRDTQYF.

In this sample, this clonotype turned up a few times. The V and J genes are TRBV6-2 or TRBV6-3 and TRBJ1-2; D perhaps matches TRBD1 (6 bases). There are 15 residues in the CDR3. The germline gives CDR1 MNHEY, CDR2 SVGEGT. Trimming cost V 7 bases and J 8 bases, with 23 bases left between them. The CDR3 sequence is CASIPGGSTGRGYTF. CDR3 nucleotides: TGTGCCAGCATCCCCGGGGGCAGTACAGGGCGCGGCTACACCTTC.

This clonotype was counted many times. The rearrangement links TRBV4-2 to TRBJ2-5; a weak D match, TRBD2 (5 bases). Trimming left V 0 bases short and J 5 bases short, with 16 bases between. The CDR3 is 16 residues long. The V gene's germline CDR1 is LGHNA and CDR2 YNFKEQ. For the CDR3, the DNA is TGTGCCAGCAGCCAAGATCCCGACGGGATTGGGGAGACCCAGTACTTC. Translation: CASSQDPDGIGETQYF.

The chain joins TRBV20-1 to TRBJ2-1, with D maybe TRBD2 (6 bases). CDR3 size: 16 residues. Trimming left V 4 bases short and J 2 bases short, with 18 bases between. Germline V gene sequence: CDR1 DFQATT, CDR2 SNEGSKA (reference sequence). The CDR3 here is CSATTVVRGAYNEQFF. As DNA, the CDR3 is TGCAGTGCTACCACCGTAGTGCGGGGAGCCTACAATGAGCAGTTCTTC.

The table lists this clonotype with a few counts. V is TRBV9 and J is TRBJ1-4; tentative D call: TRBD1 (5 bases). The CDR3 covers 15 residues. Germline V CDR1 and CDR2: SGDLS, YYNGEE. Trimming took 4 bases from V and 4 from J, leaving 14 bases between them. The CDR3 DNA sequence: TGTGCCAGCAGCCCTTGGGACGGAAGTAATGAAAAACTGTTTTTT. Amino acids: CASSPWDGSNEKLFF.

This clonotype has a count of ten or more. CDR3 bases: TGTGCCAGCAGCCTAGCTGGGACAAGAGGTTCCTACAATGAGCAGTTCTTC. Residues: CASSLAGTRGSYNEQFF. The chain couples TRBV4-2 to TRBJ2-1; weak D call: TRBD1 (6 bases). V lost 4 bases and J lost 1, with 17 bases in between. The CDR3 is 17 residues long. Germline CDR1 LGHNA, CDR2 YNFKEQ.

This clonotype was seen more than once but under ten times. This rearrangement joins TRBV12-3 or TRBV12-4 to TRBJ1-2; D perhaps matches TRBD1 (5 bases). Trimming took off 3 bases at V and 6 bases at J, with 14 bases between the two ends. The CDR3 consists of 14 residues. The DNA for the CDR3 is TGTGCCAGCAGTTTTGGCGGGGCGGATAATGGCTACACCTTC. It encodes CASSFGGADNGYTF.

This clonotype was seen a few times. The chain employs TRBV6-2 or TRBV6-3 and TRBJ2-7; TRBD1 matches at 10 bases. V was pared by 6 bases and J by 4 bases, with 3 bases of the junction left unmatched. Looked up from germline, CDR1 is MNHEY and CDR2 is SVGEGT. This CDR3 region has 13 residues. The CDR3 loop reads CASRTGGVYEQYF. The CDR3 nucleotides are TGTGCCAGCAGGACAGGGGGCGTATACGAGCAGTACTTC.

This clonotype was seen many times. The CDR3 nucleotides are TGCGCCAGCCAGCCAAGGGCGGAGCGGCCCCCTAATTATTACGAGCAGTACGTC. It specifies CASQPRAERPPNYYEQYV. The chain is built from TRBV4-3 and TRBJ2-7; tentatively, D is TRBD2 (5 bases). CDR1 and CDR2 from the germline V gene are LGHNA and YSLEER. Trimming took 8 bases from V and 4 from J, leaving 30 bases between them. This CDR3 contains 18 residues.

This clonotype was seen a few times. This chain connects TRBV15 to TRBJ1-2; a weak D match, TRBD1 (6 bases). CDR1 is LNHNV, CDR2 YYDKDF, per germline (reference sequence). With 6 bases removed from V and 2 bases from J, the gap between germline ends came to 10 bases. This CDR3 is built from 13 residues. CDR3 in DNA: TGTGCCACCAGTAAAGACAGGAACTATGGCTACACCTTC. Translating gives CATSKDRNYGYTF.

This chain connects TRBV6-5 to TRBJ1-3, with D possibly matching TRBD1 (6 bases). The CDR3 contains 16 residues. CDR1 MNHEY and CDR2 SVGAGI come from the germline V gene. Between the trimmed V and J ends, which lost 6 bases and 5 bases, there was a span of 20 bases. In nucleotides, the CDR3 is TGTGCCAGCAGACCCAACGAGGGGGGAAGGAGAAACACCATATATTTT. The encoded protein is CASRPNEGGRRNTIYF.

At least ten counts were recorded for this clonotype. This chain connects TRBV7-2 to TRBJ1-6; possibly TRBD1 for D (5 bases). The V and J ends lost 2 bases and 10 bases respectively, with 12 bases between them. CDR1 is SGHTA, CDR2 FQGNSA, per germline. The CDR3 totals 14 residues. As DNA, the CDR3 is TGTGCCAGCAGCTTACAGGGAGAGCGATCACCCCTCCACTTT. Its protein is CASSLQGERSPLHF. The variable domain in full, with the rest retrieved from reference TRBV7-2 and TRBJ1-6, is GAGVSQSPSNKVTEKGKDVELRCDPISGHTALYWYRQSLGQGLEFLIYFQGNSAPDKSGLPSDRFSAERTGGSVSTLTIQRTQQEDSAVYLCASSLQGERSPLHFGNGTRLTVT.

J is TRBJ2-1 and V is TRBV4-3, with a weak D call TRBD2 (5 bases). Germline V gene sequence: CDR1 LGHNA, CDR2 YSLEER. This CDR3 comprises 17 residues. V gave up 4 bases and J gave up 5 bases, with 21 bases separating them. CDR3 coding DNA: TGCGCCAGCAGCCCTGGACTGTACGGGTACGATAACAATGAGCAGTTCTTC. It translates to CASSPGLYGYDNNEQFF.

The rearrangement links TRBV7-9 to TRBJ2-2; D perhaps matches TRBD2 (6 bases). The CDR3 is 14 amino acids. Germline V gives CDR1 SEHNR, CDR2 FQNEAQ (reference sequence). Deletions cut 2 bases from V and 9 bases from J, with 13 bases between. This CDR3 is CASSLKGLTWELFF. In DNA form, the CDR3 reads TGTGCCAGCAGCTTAAAGGGACTTACCTGGGAGCTGTTTTTT.